These 25 T cell receptor beta chains were all obtained from the same sample, sequenced in a study of T cells in Graves' hyperthyroidism and ophthalmopathy. Amplification of TCR beta CDR3 regions was performed using RNA transcripts as template. RT-PCR in the first round (using the HTBI primer set) targeted the TCR CDR3. In TCRdb, the multiplex PCR reads were re-called with MiXCR into one record per CDR3 protein. The table lists a few hundred thousand distinct CDR3 sequences, just under 15% of them singletons. Sequencing was carried out using blood. The receptor source for this set is a woman aged 25 to 39 with Graves' hyperthyroidism.

The chain couples TRBV6-2 or TRBV6-3 to TRBJ2-7; 11 nucleotides align to TRBD2. V lost 6 bases, J lost 0 bases, and 10 bases stayed unmatched. Germline CDR1 MNHEY, CDR2 SVGEGT. The CDR3 runs 17 residues. In DNA form, the CDR3 reads TGTGCCAGCAGCTCCGTTGTGGGACTAGCGGCCTCCTACGAGCAGTACTTC. It yields the protein CASSSVVGLAASYEQYF.

The chain uses TRBV2 and TRBJ2-5; 9 nucleotides agree with TRBD2. The CDR3 has 16 amino acids. J was trimmed by 1 base and V by 1 base; bases with no gene match: 4. Germline V CDR1 and CDR2: SNHLY, FYNNEI. The CDR3 DNA reads TGTGCCAGCAGTGAAGGGCCAGCGGGGGGCCAAGAGACCCAGTACTTC. This gives the protein CASSEGPAGGQETQYF.

This clonotype was recorded at least ten times. The chain joins TRBV10-3 to TRBJ1-1; 9 bases align to TRBD1. Looked up from germline, CDR1 is ENHRY and CDR2 is SYGVKD. Losses at the gene ends were 5 bases for V and 1 base for J; bases not matched to a gene: 5. This CDR3 has 15 residues. The CDR3 DNA sequence: TGTGCCATCAGTACGCCGGGACAGGGGAACACTGAAGCTTTCTTT. It yields the protein CAISTPGQGNTEAFF.

This clonotype came up many times. The chain employs TRBV20-1 and TRBJ2-3; tentatively, D is TRBD1 or TRBD2 (5 bases each). The germline V gene encodes CDR1 DFQATT and CDR2 SNEGSKA (reference sequence). V lost 3 bases and J 1 base, leaving 26 bases between the germline ends. The CDR3 covers 19 residues. CDR3 sequence: CSASWAGLKLGSGTDTQYF. The CDR3 DNA reads as TGCAGTGCTAGTTGGGCAGGGTTAAAACTGGGGAGTGGCACAGATACGCAGTATTTT.

This clonotype has a handful of counts. V gene TRBV24-1 combines with J gene TRBJ2-2; possibly TRBD1 for D (6 bases). This CDR3 comprises 16 residues. CDR1 and CDR2 (germline): KGHDR, SFDVKD. The V end lost 2 bases, the J end lost 0 bases, and 9 bases lay between the germline ends. Here the CDR3 DNA reads TGTGCCACCAGTGATTGGACAGCTCCGAACACCGGGGAGCTGTTTTTT. Protein: CATSDWTAPNTGELFF.

The gene calls are TRBV28 and TRBJ1-1, with no clear D. CDR3 length: 13 residues. V lost 6 bases, J lost 11 bases, and 19 bases lay in between. Germline loops: CDR1 MDHEN, CDR2 SYDVKM. The CDR3 DNA reads TGTGCCAGCAGCTTAGCCGGAGAGATGGGGGCTTTCTTT. Protein: CASSLAGEMGAFF.

At least ten counts were recorded for this clonotype. The chain links TRBV12-3 or TRBV12-4 to TRBJ2-7; D unclear. V was pared by 4 bases and J by 7 bases, with 8 bases between. The CDR3 consists of 11 residues. CDR3 nucleotide sequence: TGTGCCAGCAGTTCTTACCTGGAGCAGTACTTC. This encodes CASSSYLEQYF.

This clonotype occurred a few times. The V call is TRBV27, the J call TRBJ2-1; D unclear. CDR3 length: 15 residues. The ends were cut back, 6 bases at V and 0 bases at J, with 12 bases in the middle. Germline CDR1 MNHEY, CDR2 SMNVEV (reference sequence). Here the CDR3 reads CASSLSESSYNEQFF. CDR3 nucleotide sequence: TGTGCCAGCAGCTTAAGCGAGAGCTCCTACAATGAGCAGTTCTTC.

In this sample, this clonotype turned up many times. V is TRBV6-1 and J is TRBJ2-7, with 10 bases matching TRBD1. The CDR3 contains 16 residues. V shed 3 bases, J shed 5 bases, and the junction held 10 bases outside the gene matches. CDR1 is MNHNS, CDR2 SASEGT, per germline. The CDR3: CASSDPRDRGFHEQYF. The CDR3 region has the DNA TGTGCCAGCAGTGACCCCCGGGACAGGGGATTCCACGAGCAGTACTTC.

The chain is built from TRBV24-1 and TRBJ1-5; D gene uncertain. The CDR3 covers 13 residues. CDR1 KGHDR and CDR2 SFDVKD come from the germline V gene. The V end was cut by 9 bases, the J end by 1 base, with 9 bases between. The CDR3 DNA reads as TGTGCCACCCGGTCATTAAGCAATCAGCCCCAGCATTTT. It encodes CATRSLSNQPQHF.

This chain links TRBV5-1 with TRBJ2-1; the D is unclear. Germline CDR1 SGHRS, CDR2 YFSETQ. The V gene lost 5 bases and the J gene lost 7 bases, with 13 bases spanning the gap. The CDR3 loop spans 13 amino acids. The CDR3 sequence: CASSLNIGNEQFF. In DNA form, the CDR3 reads TGCGCCAGCAGTTTGAATATCGGGAATGAGCAGTTCTTC.

This clonotype was seen a handful of times. The rearrangement uses TRBV6-1 and TRBJ1-6; 7 positions agree with TRBD1. The CDR3 spans 15 residues. The V gene end was trimmed by 6 bases and the J gene end by 9 bases; junction bases not matched to a gene: 11. The germline V gene encodes CDR1 MNHNS and CDR2 SASEGT. CDR3 nucleotides: TGTGCCAGCAGCCCCAGGGGGGGAGTCGGTTCACCCCTCCACTTT. Translated: CASSPRGGVGSPLHF.

In this sample, this clonotype turned up many times. This chain connects TRBV3-1 to TRBJ2-1; 12 nucleotides line up with TRBD1. Germline CDR1 reads LGHDT; CDR2 reads YNNKEL (reference sequence). This CDR3 spans 15 amino acids. J was trimmed by 5 bases and V by 3 bases; bases with no gene match: 2. The CDR3 is CASSQGQGAHNEQFF. Written as DNA, the CDR3 is TGTGCCAGCAGCCAGGGACAGGGGGCCCACAATGAGCAGTTCTTC.

This clonotype was seen a few times. The chain employs TRBV7-8 and TRBJ2-7; D not resolved. From germline, CDR1 is SGHVS and CDR2 FQNEAQ. CDR3 length equals 14 residues. Trimming removed 6 bases from V and 1 base from J, with 13 bases in between. The CDR3 region has the DNA TGTGCCAGCAGACACCCGGGCTCGTCCTACGAGCAGTACTTC. Protein sequence: CASRHPGSSYEQYF.

This clonotype was counted only a few times. A read error may be the cause here, since a much bigger clone is one base away. The chain links TRBV5-8 to TRBJ2-7; 8 bases align to TRBD2. The trim removed 4 bases at V and 3 bases at J, leaving 3 bases unmatched. Germline V gene data show CDR1 as SGHTS and CDR2 as YDEGEE. The CDR3 consists of 13 residues. The DNA for the CDR3 is TGTGCCAGCAGCCACGGGACTAGCTACGAGCAGTACTTC. This sequence encodes CASSHGTSYEQYF.

This clonotype was found once. Since a much larger clone is just one base distant, this may be a read error. The chain employs TRBV20-1 and TRBJ2-2, with D possibly TRBD2 on 5 matching bases. The CDR3 loop spans 11 amino acids. Germline CDR1 is DFQATT and CDR2 is SNEGSKA (reference sequence). The CDR3 DNA reads TGCAGTGCACCAAGGACCGGGGAGCTGTCTTTT. Protein sequence: CSAPRTGELSF.

There are many counts of this clonotype. The CDR3 reads CASSPSARPYNSPLHF. CDR3 DNA sequence: TGTGCCAGCAGCCCCTCAGCGAGGCCCTATAATTCACCCCTCCACTTT. The chain has TRBV7-8 and TRBJ1-6; D is ambiguous. CDR3 length: 16 amino acids. From germline, CDR1 is SGHVS and CDR2 FQNEAQ. V was shortened by 5 bases and J by 2 bases, with 13 bases between the two germline ends.

Only a few counts were recorded for this clonotype. V is TRBV20-1 and J is TRBJ1-5, with no clear D. The CDR3 extends over 15 amino acids. Germline CDR1 and CDR2: DFQATT and SNEGSKA (reference sequence). V shed 6 bases and J shed 4 bases, with 19 bases lying between them. The DNA of the CDR3 is TGCAGTGCGGATAATCTGGCAGATCTGAATCAGCCCCAGCATTTT. This sequence encodes CSADNLADLNQPQHF.

This clonotype was recorded a few times. This chain uses TRBV6-1 with TRBJ2-7, with D possibly called TRBD1 or TRBD2 (5 bases each). Trimming shortened V by 7 bases and J by 7 bases, and 17 bases separated the two germline ends. The germline V gene encodes CDR1 MNHNS and CDR2 SASEGT. There are 13 residues in the CDR3. The CDR3 reads CASTDTRTGEQYF. In DNA form, the CDR3 reads TGTGCCAGCACGGACACTAGAACTGGGGAGCAGTACTTC.

This clonotype was found many times. This chain links TRBV20-1 with TRBJ2-1; D gene unclear. CDR1 is DFQATT, CDR2 SNEGSKA, per germline (reference sequence). The CDR3 loop spans 10 amino acids. Trimming removed 5 bases at V and 8 bases at J, with 7 bases between. The CDR3 nucleotides are TGCAGTGCTCGCCGGGATGAGCAGTTCTTC. Its translation is CSARRDEQFF.

This clonotype was picked up many times. The chain has TRBV7-9 and TRBJ2-5; D is possibly TRBD2 (6 bases). Germline V gene sequence: CDR1 SEHNR, CDR2 FQNEAQ (reference sequence). The V and J ends lost 1 base and 2 bases respectively, with 11 bases between them. There are 15 residues in the CDR3. The CDR3 region is CASSLVVGGQETQYF. CDR3 DNA: TGTGCCAGCAGCTTAGTTGTTGGGGGGCAAGAGACCCAGTACTTC.

This clonotype showed up many times. In nucleotides, the CDR3 is TGTGCCAGCAGCCAAGCCCTAGCGGGAGTGGGAGAGCAGTACTTC. Its translation is CASSQALAGVGEQYF. The chain links TRBV3-1 to TRBJ2-7; the match to TRBD2 covers 10 bases. J was trimmed by 7 bases and V by 1 base; bases with no gene match: 7. This CDR3 has 15 amino acids. Looked up from germline, CDR1 is LGHDT and CDR2 is YNNKEL (reference sequence).

This clonotype showed up many times. The chain couples TRBV29-1 to TRBJ2-7; 7 bases are a match to TRBD2. Germline values: CDR1 SQVTM, CDR2 ANQGSEA. The CDR3 totals 13 residues. The J segment lost 1 base and the V segment lost 6 bases, leaving 6 bases of the junction unmatched. CDR3 region: CSVLTSRSYEQYF. DNA for the CDR3: TGCAGCGTCTTGACTAGCAGATCCTACGAGCAGTACTTC.

This clonotype appeared many times. This chain connects TRBV7-9 to TRBJ1-4; 8 bases align to TRBD1. Per germline, CDR1 SEHNR and CDR2 FQNEAQ (reference sequence). The CDR3 is 15 amino acids. The trim removed 5 bases at V and 6 bases at J, leaving 8 bases unmatched. CDR3 in DNA: TGTGCCAGCAGCCCAGGAGACAGGGGAGATGAAAAACTGTTTTTT. Amino acid sequence: CASSPGDRGDEKLFF.

In its sample, this clonotype was seen many times. This chain links TRBV30 with TRBJ2-3; D is undetermined. The CDR3 loop spans 15 amino acids. Between the trimmed V and J ends, which lost 8 bases and 0 bases, there was a span of 18 bases. The germline V gene encodes CDR1 GTSNPN and CDR2 SVGIG (reference sequence). This chain's CDR3 is CARDQTGKSTDTQYF. The DNA for the CDR3 is TGTGCCCGTGACCAGACTGGTAAAAGCACAGATACGCAGTATTTT.